This TCR beta chain emerged from a study of shared clonotypes between healthy human individuals. As processed by the authors: Filtering differed since immunoSEQ provided only junctions, with no quality scores. The protocol was immunoSEQ multiplex PCR, while the TCRdb copy is restricted to in-frame clones and leaves out a portion. The V and J calls and clone size were taken over from that table, and D and trimming were inferred from the DNA. The sample carries 2 million to 3 million clones, over 85% recorded once. This clone showed up just once. The sequenced material came from naive CD4+ T cells from PBMCs. Noted subset: CD45RA+ positively selected. The origin of this receptor is a man younger than 35 in good health. Some clones in this sample may be carry-over from other donors' samples.

The CDR3 reads CASSRTSGRATYEQYF. Written as DNA, the CDR3 is TGTGCCAGTAGTAGGACTAGCGGGAGGGCCACCTACGAGCAGTACTTC. The rearrangement uses TRBV19 and TRBJ2-7, with 15 bases lining up with TRBD2. In germline, CDR1 is LNHDA, CDR2 SQIVND (reference sequence). With V trimmed by 4 bases and J by 2 bases, 3 bases remained unmatched. This CDR3 is 16 amino acids long.